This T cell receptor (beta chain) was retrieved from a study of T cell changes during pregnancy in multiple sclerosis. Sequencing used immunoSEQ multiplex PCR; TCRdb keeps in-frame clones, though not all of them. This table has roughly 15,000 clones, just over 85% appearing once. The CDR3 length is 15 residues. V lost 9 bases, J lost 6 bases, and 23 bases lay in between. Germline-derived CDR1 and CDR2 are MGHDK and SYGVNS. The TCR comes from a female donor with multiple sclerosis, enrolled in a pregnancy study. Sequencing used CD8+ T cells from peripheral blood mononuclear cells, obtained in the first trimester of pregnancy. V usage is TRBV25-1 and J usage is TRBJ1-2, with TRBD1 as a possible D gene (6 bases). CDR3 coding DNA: TGTGCCAGTGAGGGGTTGAAGGGGGGGGTCCATGGCTACACCTTC. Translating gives CASEGLKGGVHGYTF.